This T cell receptor beta chain is drawn from a study of T cell changes during pregnancy in multiple sclerosis. Profiling relied on immunoSEQ multiplex PCR, and the TCRdb table lists in-frame clones only, not all of them. Of approximately 110,000 clones in the sample, approximately 93% were seen once. V lost 0 bases, J lost 2 bases, and 11 bases lay in between. The CDR3 covers 15 residues. Germline V lookup: CDR1 SGHNT, CDR2 YYREEE (reference sequence). Specimen: peripheral blood, collected after pregnancy. The receptor's source is a female donor with multiple sclerosis, enrolled in a pregnancy study. This chain uses TRBV5-4 with TRBJ1-1; D is ambiguous. The CDR3 DNA follows: TGTGCCAGCAGCTTGGCCGCGGGGTCTAACACTGAAGCTTTCTTT. This gives the protein CASSLAAGSNTEAFF.